One and the same sample provided the 31 T cell receptor beta chains below, sequenced in a study of blood T cell repertoires in COVID-19. Sequenced by immunoSEQ multiplex PCR; TCRdb stores in-frame clones only, minus some. This table holds 90,000 to 150,000 clones, 80% to 90% found once. The sequenced material came from peripheral blood. The receptors here all came from a human donor in a cohort sampled during active COVID-19.

This clone came up once. V usage is TRBV2 and J usage is TRBJ1-4; no definite D call. The CDR3 runs to 14 residues. Germline V gene lookup returns CDR1 SNHLY and CDR2 FYNNEI. With 6 bases removed from V and 8 bases from J, the gap between germline ends came to 16 bases. The CDR3 coding sequence is TGTGCCAGCAGCGCCTCGACGGGGAGGGAAAAACTGTTTTTT. It encodes CASSASTGREKLFF. The whole variable domain, filled in from reference TRBV2 and TRBJ1-4, reads EPEVTQTPSHQVTQMGQEVILRCVPISNHLYFYWYRQILGQKVEFLVSFYNNEISEKSEIFDDQFSVERPDGSNFTLKIRSTKLEDSAMYFCASSASTGREKLFFGSGTQLSVL.

The rearrangement links TRBV2 to TRBJ2-1; 12 bases line up with TRBD2. The CDR3 length is 16 residues. Germline V gene lookup returns CDR1 SNHLY and CDR2 FYNNEI. Trimming took 2 bases from V and 5 from J; bases not matched to a gene: 4. The chain's CDR3 is CASSESLAGGNNEQFF. The CDR3 nucleotides are TGTGCCAGCAGTGAAAGCCTAGCGGGGGGGAACAATGAGCAGTTCTTC. The full variable domain, in which reference TRBV2 and TRBJ2-1 provide the parts outside the CDR3, is EPEVTQTPSHQVTQMGQEVILRCVPISNHLYFYWYRQILGQKVEFLVSFYNNEISEKSEIFDDQFSVERPDGSNFTLKIRSTKLEDSAMYFCASSESLAGGNNEQFFGPGTRLTVL.

This chain uses TRBV15 with TRBJ1-2, with TRBD1 as a possible D gene (5 bases). Germline CDR1 LNHNV, CDR2 YYDKDF (reference sequence). The CDR3 runs 14 residues. The V end was cut by 1 base, the J end by 4 bases, with 10 bases between. The CDR3 DNA reads TGTGCCACCAGCAGAGTACAGGAAAGCTATGGCTACACCTTC. This sequence encodes CATSRVQESYGYTF.

The chain recombines TRBV5-1 with TRBJ2-5; 8 bases agree with TRBD1. The germline gives CDR1 SGHRS, CDR2 YFSETQ. CDR3 length: 15 residues. V lost 4 bases and J lost 2; bases outside the gene matches: 7. The CDR3 sequence is CASSDGQGRQETQYF. As DNA, the CDR3 is TGCGCCAGCAGCGATGGACAGGGTCGACAAGAGACCCAGTACTTC. The whole variable domain, remainder taken from reference TRBV5-1 and TRBJ2-5, is KAGVTQTPRYLIKTRGQQVTLSCSPISGHRSVSWYQQTPGQGLQFLFEYFSETQRNKGNFPGRFSGRQFSNSRSEMNVSTLELGDSALYLCASSDGQGRQETQYFGPGTRLLVL.

The chain has TRBV5-1 and TRBJ1-1; 7 bases fit TRBD1. The CDR3 length is 15 residues. Germline V gene sequence: CDR1 SGHRS, CDR2 YFSETQ. With V trimmed by 0 bases and J by 2 bases, 4 bases remained unmatched. The CDR3 here is CASSLGQGGNTEAFF. CDR3 coding DNA: TGCGCCAGCAGCTTGGGGCAGGGGGGCAACACTGAAGCTTTCTTT.

The chain links TRBV15 to TRBJ1-4, with no clear D. The CDR3 extends over 14 amino acids. Trimming left V 0 bases short and J 6 bases short, with 8 bases between. The germline V gene encodes CDR1 LNHNV and CDR2 YYDKDF (reference sequence). DNA of the CDR3: TGTGCCACCAGCAGAGATCTGGCCGATGAAAAACTGTTTTTT. It specifies CATSRDLADEKLFF.

V gene TRBV6-6 combines with J gene TRBJ1-5, with no clear D. Trimming took off 5 bases at V and 3 bases at J, with 11 bases between the two ends. The CDR3 has 14 residues. Germline loops: CDR1 MNHNY, CDR2 SVGAGI (reference sequence). The CDR3 nucleotides are TGTGCCAGCAGTCCGCAGGAAGCCAATCAGCCCCAGCATTTT. Protein product: CASSPQEANQPQHF.

The CDR3 DNA sequence: TGTGCCAGCAGCTTAGTCGGCAGGAACGGGCAGTACTTC. Translated, it gives CASSLVGRNGQYF. This chain joins TRBV7-2 and TRBJ2-7; D is ambiguous. The CDR3 runs 13 residues. The V and J ends lost 1 base and 9 bases respectively, with 13 bases between them. The germline gives CDR1 SGHTA, CDR2 FQGNSA.

This clone was seen a handful of times. V usage is TRBV2 and J usage is TRBJ2-7; possible D gene TRBD1, 5 bases. The length of the CDR3 is 14 residues. V lost 7 bases and J 1 base, leaving 14 bases between the germline ends. In germline, CDR1 is SNHLY, CDR2 FYNNEI. The CDR3 loop reads CASNRQTASYEQYF. CDR3 nucleotides: TGTGCCAGCAATCGACAGACAGCGTCCTACGAGCAGTACTTC.

This chain joins TRBV5-1 and TRBJ2-7, with unresolved D. With 4 bases removed from V and 2 bases from J, the gap between germline ends came to 10 bases. CDR3 length: 13 amino acids. Germline CDR1 is SGHRS and CDR2 is YFSETQ. The CDR3 is CASSRHLTYEQYF. The CDR3 nucleotides read TGCGCCAGCAGCCGTCACTTAACCTACGAGCAGTACTTC.

The V gene is TRBV10-3, the J gene TRBJ1-1; tentatively, D is TRBD1 (6 bases). This CDR3 spans 12 amino acids. CDR1 is ENHRY and CDR2 is SYGVKD in the germline V gene. V was cut by 6 bases and J by 3 bases, with 8 bases left in between. The CDR3 reads CAIRSGDTEAFF. Written as DNA, the CDR3 is TGTGCCATCAGATCAGGGGACACTGAAGCTTTCTTT.

This rearrangement joins TRBV6-2 or TRBV6-3 to TRBJ2-1; no clear D gene. CDR1 and CDR2 from the germline V gene are MNHEY and SVGEGT. Trimming took 2 bases from V and 8 from J, leaving 16 bases between them. This CDR3 has 15 residues. CDR3 amino acids: CASSYPYLSFHEQFF. For the CDR3, the DNA is TGTGCCAGCAGTTACCCCTATTTATCGTTCCATGAGCAGTTCTTC.

The rearrangement uses TRBV29-1 and TRBJ2-1; 11 nucleotides align to TRBD2. The CDR3 loop spans 16 amino acids. Germline values: CDR1 SQVTM, CDR2 ANQGSEA. Trimming cost V 4 bases and J 6 bases; bases outside gene matches: 11. The CDR3 region has the DNA TGCAGCGTTGTGAGGGCCCTAGCGGGGGGTGCCAATGAGCAGTTCTTC. Translation gives CSVVRALAGGANEQFF.

CDR3 residues: CASSYTGGQNIQYF. CDR3 nucleotide sequence: TGTGCCAGCAGTTACACGGGGGGGCAAAACATTCAGTACTTC. J is TRBJ2-4 and V is TRBV6-2 or TRBV6-3, with 8 bases that match TRBD2. V trimming: 2 bases; J trimming: 5 bases; junction bases outside the gene matches: 2. Germline V gene data show CDR1 as MNHEY and CDR2 as SVGEGT. This CDR3 has 14 amino acids.

The rearrangement uses TRBV21-1 and TRBJ2-1; TRBD2, the table's D call, lacks a check against the DNA. TRBV21-1 is recorded as a pseudogene. The CDR3 extends over 17 amino acids. CDR3 protein: CASSKNQGLASGNEQFF. For the CDR3, the DNA is TGTGCCAGCAGCAAAAATCAGGGACTAGCGTCCGGAAATGAGCAGTTCTTC.

The chain recombines TRBV11-2 with TRBJ2-1; 15 bases align to TRBD2. Trimming took 5 bases from V and 9 from J; bases not matched to a gene: 5. Germline V lookup: CDR1 SGHAT, CDR2 FQNNGV. This CDR3 comprises 15 residues. The CDR3 sequence is CASSRTSGGAGEQFF. CDR3 nucleotide sequence: TGTGCCAGCAGCAGGACTAGCGGGGGGGCAGGTGAGCAGTTCTTC.

This chain joins TRBV24-1 and TRBJ2-7, with D possibly matching TRBD1 (6 bases). There are 16 residues in the CDR3. Trimming took 1 base from V and 2 from J, leaving 14 bases between them. Germline V gene data show CDR1 as KGHDR and CDR2 as SFDVKD. CDR3 sequence (DNA): TGTGCCACCAGTGATTTCGGCAGGGGATCTACCTACGAGCAGTACTTC. This translates into CATSDFGRGSTYEQYF.

CDR3 in DNA: TGTGCCAGCAGCCGGCCTCGTTCCGCCTACAATGAGCAGTTCTTC. Encoded protein: CASSRPRSAYNEQFF. V gene TRBV3-1 (or the pseudogene TRBV3-2) combines with J gene TRBJ2-1; no clear D. The V gene lost 4 bases and the J gene lost 2 bases, with 12 bases spanning the gap. The CDR3 totals 15 residues. CDR1 and CDR2 (germline): LGHDT, YNNKEL (reference sequence).

The genes are TRBV28 and TRBJ1-4; 11 bases match TRBD1. V lost 6 bases to trimming and J lost 16 bases; unmatched junction nucleotides: 7. The CDR3 has 12 residues. Looked up from germline, CDR1 is MDHEN and CDR2 is SYDVKM. CDR3 coding DNA: TGTGCCAGCAGGTGGACAGGGGGCGCTTGGTTTTTT. Protein: CASRWTGGAWFF.

The rearrangement uses TRBV7-2 and TRBJ2-1; D gene ambiguous. The V gene's germline CDR1 is SGHTA and CDR2 FQGNSA. This CDR3 region has 14 residues. The V end lost 1 base, the J end lost 1 base, and 5 bases lay between the germline ends. CDR3 nucleotides: TGTGCCAGCAGCTTAGGAACTTCCTACAATGAGCAGTTCTTC. Translating gives CASSLGTSYNEQFF.

The chain links TRBV4-2 to TRBJ2-3; the D gene is possibly TRBD1 (6 bases). Trimming pared 0 bases from V and 2 bases from J, leaving 12 bases between. The length of the CDR3 is 16 residues. From germline, CDR1 is LGHNA and CDR2 YNFKEQ. The CDR3: CASSQEVGAYTDTQYF. Here the CDR3 DNA reads TGTGCCAGCAGCCAAGAAGTGGGGGCTTACACAGATACGCAGTATTTT.

This sequence joins TRBV6-2 or TRBV6-3 and TRBJ2-7; TRBD1 agrees at 8 bases. This CDR3 is built from 15 residues. CDR1 and CDR2 from the germline V gene are MNHEY and SVGEGT. Losses at the gene ends were 5 bases for V and 5 bases for J; bases not matched to a gene: 11. CDR3 DNA sequence: TGTGCCAGCAGTAATACCGGGACGGGACAGGACGAGCAGTACTTC. As protein: CASSNTGTGQDEQYF.

This chain links TRBV27 with TRBJ1-4, with 12 bases aligning to TRBD1. J lost 3 bases, V lost 6 bases, and 8 bases had no gene match. CDR1 is MNHEY, CDR2 SMNVEV, per germline (reference sequence). The CDR3 consists of 17 residues. The CDR3 loop reads CASRTGTGGAPNEKLFF. CDR3 bases: TGTGCCAGCAGGACCGGGACAGGGGGCGCCCCTAATGAAAAACTGTTTTTT.

This chain connects TRBV9 to TRBJ2-7, with 8 positions matching TRBD2. CDR3 length: 13 residues. CDR1 and CDR2 from the germline V gene are SGDLS and YYNGEE. V was pared by 2 bases and J by 4 bases, with 2 bases of the junction left unmatched. DNA of the CDR3: TGTGCCAGCAGCGTCGGGGGGGATTACGAGCAGTACTTC. Translating gives CASSVGGDYEQYF. The full variable domain, in which reference TRBV9 and TRBJ2-7 provide the parts outside the CDR3, is DSGVTQTPKHLITATGQRVTLRCSPRSGDLSVYWYQQSLDQGLQFLIQYYNGEERAKGNILERFSAQQFPDLHSELNLSSLELGDSALYFCASSVGGDYEQYFGPGTRLTVT.

This rearrangement joins TRBV6-5 to TRBJ2-7, with a tentative D call TRBD2 (5 bases). Trimming removed 8 bases at V and 2 bases at J, with 13 bases between. The CDR3 consists of 13 residues. CDR1 MNHEY and CDR2 SVGAGI come from the germline V gene. This chain's CDR3 is CASVRGPPYEQYF. CDR3 coding DNA: TGTGCCAGCGTTCGGGGTCCCCCCTACGAGCAGTACTTC.

The V call is TRBV19, the J call TRBJ2-3; D uncertain. Germline V gene data show CDR1 as LNHDA and CDR2 as SQIVND (reference sequence). With 6 bases removed from V and 0 bases from J, the gap between germline ends came to 13 bases. The CDR3 runs 15 residues. The CDR3 loop reads CASSSHPSSTDTQYF. The CDR3 DNA follows: TGTGCCAGTAGCTCACACCCATCTAGCACAGATACGCAGTATTTT.

The V and J genes are TRBV6-4 and TRBJ2-5; TRBD2 matches at 12 bases. Germline trimming cut 0 bases from V and 5 bases from J; bases unmatched to any gene: 16. Germline V lookup: CDR1 MRHNA, CDR2 SNTAGT. The CDR3 consists of 20 residues. The CDR3 region is CASSDSTASGGAGSSETQYF. DNA of the CDR3: TGTGCCAGCAGTGACTCGACGGCTAGCGGGGGGGCCGGTAGCAGCGAGACCCAGTACTTC.

V usage is TRBV7-2 and J usage is TRBJ2-1, with TRBD2 matching over 11 bases. This CDR3 region has 16 residues. Germline lookup yields CDR1 SGHTA and CDR2 FQGNSA. V was clipped by 1 base and J by 7 bases; unmatched bases: 6. This CDR3 is CASSLGSGLAVNEQFF. CDR3 sequence (DNA): TGTGCCAGCAGCTTAGGCTCGGGACTAGCGGTTAATGAGCAGTTCTTC.

The J gene is TRBJ1-2, the V gene TRBV21-1; TRBD1 was called by the table and not checked on the DNA. TRBV21-1 is assigned pseudogene status. The CDR3 consists of 18 residues. CDR3 coding DNA: TGTGCCAGCAGCAAAGAAGCCCACAGGGGGGCGCGGGACTATGGCTACACCTTC. Translated, it gives CASSKEAHRGARDYGYTF.

This chain uses TRBV12-3 or TRBV12-4 with TRBJ1-1; D unclear. The CDR3 length is 13 residues. Trimming shortened V by 3 bases and J by 1 base, and 6 bases separated the two germline ends. The CDR3 sequence: CASSLLRNTEAFF. CDR3 in DNA: TGTGCCAGCAGTTTGCTCAGGAACACTGAAGCTTTCTTT.

The rearrangement joins TRBV6-2 or TRBV6-3 to TRBJ2-1, with a possible D match to TRBD2 (5 bases). In germline, CDR1 is MNHEY, CDR2 SVGEGT. The CDR3 extends over 14 amino acids. Trimming pared 10 bases from V and 6 bases from J, leaving 19 bases between. The CDR3 nucleotides are TGTGCCATCAGCGGTCTACAGTTTGTCAATGAGCAGTTCTTC. This encodes CAISGLQFVNEQFF.